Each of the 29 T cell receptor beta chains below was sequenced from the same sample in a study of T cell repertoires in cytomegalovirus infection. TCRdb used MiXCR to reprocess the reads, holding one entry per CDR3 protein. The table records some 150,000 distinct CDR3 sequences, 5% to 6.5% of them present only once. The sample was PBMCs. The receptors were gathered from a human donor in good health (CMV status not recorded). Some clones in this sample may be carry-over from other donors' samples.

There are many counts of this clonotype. The CDR3 reads CASRLAGGLRNEQFF. In DNA, the CDR3 is TGTGCCAGCAGACTAGCGGGGGGGCTTCGTAATGAGCAGTTCTTC. V usage is TRBV7-2 and J usage is TRBJ2-1; 13 bases map to TRBD2. The trim removed 6 bases at V and 7 bases at J, leaving 6 bases unmatched. This CDR3 has 15 amino acids. Germline loops: CDR1 SGHTA, CDR2 FQGNSA.

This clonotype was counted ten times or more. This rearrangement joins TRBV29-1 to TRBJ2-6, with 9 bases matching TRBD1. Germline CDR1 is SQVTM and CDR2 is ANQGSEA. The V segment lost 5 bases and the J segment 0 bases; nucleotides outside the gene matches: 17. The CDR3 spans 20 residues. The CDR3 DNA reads TGCAGCGTTTCAGGAATAAAGGGGACAGGGCCTAACTCTGGGGCCAACGTCCTGACTTTC. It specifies CSVSGIKGTGPNSGANVLTF. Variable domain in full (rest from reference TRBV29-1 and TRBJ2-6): SAVISQKPSRDICQRGTSLTIQCQVDSQVTMMFWYRQQPGQSLTLIATANQGSEATYESGFVIDKFPISRPNLTFSTLTVSNMSPEDSSIYLCSVSGIKGTGPNSGANVLTFGAGSRLTVL.

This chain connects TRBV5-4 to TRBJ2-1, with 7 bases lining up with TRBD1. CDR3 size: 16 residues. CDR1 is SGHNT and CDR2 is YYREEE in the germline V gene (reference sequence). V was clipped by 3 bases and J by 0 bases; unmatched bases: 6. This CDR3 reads CASSWNRGSSYNEQFF. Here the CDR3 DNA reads TGTGCCAGCAGCTGGAACAGGGGAAGCTCCTACAATGAGCAGTTCTTC. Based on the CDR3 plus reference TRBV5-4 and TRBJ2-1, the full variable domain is ETGVTQSPTHLIKTRGQQVTLRCSSQSGHNTVSWYQQALGQGPQFIFQYYREEENGRGNFPPRFSGLQFPNYSSELNVNALELDDSALYLCASSWNRGSSYNEQFFGPGTRLTVL.

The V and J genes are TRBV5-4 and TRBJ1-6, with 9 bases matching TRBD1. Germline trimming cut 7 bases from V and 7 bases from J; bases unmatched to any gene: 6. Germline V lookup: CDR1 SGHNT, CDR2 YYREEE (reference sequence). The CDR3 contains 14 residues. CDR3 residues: CASQSDRGNSPLHF. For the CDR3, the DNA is TGTGCCAGCCAGAGTGACAGGGGGAATTCACCCCTCCACTTT.

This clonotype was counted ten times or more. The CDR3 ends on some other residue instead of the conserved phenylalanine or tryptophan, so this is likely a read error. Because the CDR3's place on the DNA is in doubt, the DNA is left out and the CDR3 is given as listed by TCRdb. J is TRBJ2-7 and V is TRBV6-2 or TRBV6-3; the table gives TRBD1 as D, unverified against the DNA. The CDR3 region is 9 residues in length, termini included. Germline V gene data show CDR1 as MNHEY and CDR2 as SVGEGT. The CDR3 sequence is CASSKRWGI.

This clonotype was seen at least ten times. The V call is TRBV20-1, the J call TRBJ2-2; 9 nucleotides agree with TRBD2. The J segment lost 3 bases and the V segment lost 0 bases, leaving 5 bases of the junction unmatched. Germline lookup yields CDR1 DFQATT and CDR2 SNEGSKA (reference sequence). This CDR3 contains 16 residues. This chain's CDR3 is CSARDLAGFHTGELFF. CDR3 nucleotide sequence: TGCAGTGCTAGAGATCTAGCGGGGTTTCACACCGGGGAGCTGTTTTTT.

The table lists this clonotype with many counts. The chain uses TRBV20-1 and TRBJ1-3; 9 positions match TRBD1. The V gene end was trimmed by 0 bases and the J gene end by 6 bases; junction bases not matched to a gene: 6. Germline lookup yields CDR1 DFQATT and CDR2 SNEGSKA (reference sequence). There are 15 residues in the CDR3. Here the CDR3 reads CSAREPGQGLNTIYF. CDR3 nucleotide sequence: TGCAGTGCTAGAGAACCGGGACAGGGTCTAAACACCATATATTTT.

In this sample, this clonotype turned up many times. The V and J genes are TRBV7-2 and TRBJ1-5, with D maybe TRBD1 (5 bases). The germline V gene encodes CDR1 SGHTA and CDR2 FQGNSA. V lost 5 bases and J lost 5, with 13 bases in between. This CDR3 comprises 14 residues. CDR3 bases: TGTGCCAGCAGCAGACGAGGGGCCCATCAGCCCCAGCATTTT. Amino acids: CASSRRGAHQPQHF.

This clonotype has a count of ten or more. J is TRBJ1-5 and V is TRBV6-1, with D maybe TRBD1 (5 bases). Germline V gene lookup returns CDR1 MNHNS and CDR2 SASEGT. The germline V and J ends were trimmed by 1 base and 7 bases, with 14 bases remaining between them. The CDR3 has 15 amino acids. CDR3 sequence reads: CASSEGGIKGQPQHF. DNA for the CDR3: TGTGCCAGCAGTGAAGGGGGGATCAAGGGCCAGCCCCAGCATTTT.

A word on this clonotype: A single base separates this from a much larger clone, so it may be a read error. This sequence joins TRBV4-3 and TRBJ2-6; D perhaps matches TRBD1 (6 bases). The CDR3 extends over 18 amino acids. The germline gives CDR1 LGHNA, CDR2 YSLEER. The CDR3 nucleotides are TGCGCCAGCAGCCAAGATACGACCGAGGTGGTGGGGGCCAACATCCTGACTTTC. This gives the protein CASSQDTTEVVGANILTF.

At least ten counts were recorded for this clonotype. The CDR3 bases are TGTGCCAGCTCAGCCGAGGACCCCGGATTTGGGGAGACCCAGTACTTC. It codes for CASSAEDPGFGETQYF. The chain joins TRBV18 to TRBJ2-5; D is ambiguous. Germline lookup yields CDR1 KGHSH and CDR2 LQKENI. The ends were cut back, 5 bases at V and 5 bases at J, with 21 bases in the middle. The CDR3 is 16 residues long.

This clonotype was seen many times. CDR3 DNA: TGTGCCAGCAGCTTAGTAGGGCAGGGCGATAGCAATCAGCCCCAGCATTTT. This translates into CASSLVGQGDSNQPQHF. The chain has TRBV7-8 and TRBJ1-5; D perhaps matches TRBD1 (5 bases). Trimming stripped 1 base from V and 0 bases from J, with 13 bases between. CDR1 SGHVS and CDR2 FQNEAQ come from the germline V gene. The CDR3 length is 17 residues.

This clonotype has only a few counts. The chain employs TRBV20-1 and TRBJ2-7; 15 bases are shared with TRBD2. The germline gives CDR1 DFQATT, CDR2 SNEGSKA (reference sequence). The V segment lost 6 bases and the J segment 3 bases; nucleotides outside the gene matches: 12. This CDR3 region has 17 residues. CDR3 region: CSAAGTSGGPAGYEQYF. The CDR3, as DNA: TGCAGTGCAGCTGGGACTAGCGGGGGGCCCGCAGGCTACGAGCAGTACTTC.

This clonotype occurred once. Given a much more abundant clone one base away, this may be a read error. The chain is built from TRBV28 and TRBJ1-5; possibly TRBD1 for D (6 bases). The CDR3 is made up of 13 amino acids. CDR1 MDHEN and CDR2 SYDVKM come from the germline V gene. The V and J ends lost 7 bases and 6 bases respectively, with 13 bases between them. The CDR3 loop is CASNPQGSQPQHF. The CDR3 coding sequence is TGTGCCAGCAATCCACAGGGTTCTCAGCCCCAGCATTTT.

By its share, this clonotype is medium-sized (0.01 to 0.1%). The CDR3 nucleotides read TGTGCCAGCAGCTTCGGGACAGGGGGCGATCGTGGAGAGACCCAGTACTTC. It is translated as CASSFGTGGDRGETQYF. This chain uses TRBV7-9 with TRBJ2-5; 12 bases line up with TRBD1. Germline assignment: CDR1 SEHNR and CDR2 FQNEAQ (reference sequence). Trimming at V came to 3 bases and at J to 4 bases, leaving 9 bases not matched to a gene. This CDR3 contains 17 residues.

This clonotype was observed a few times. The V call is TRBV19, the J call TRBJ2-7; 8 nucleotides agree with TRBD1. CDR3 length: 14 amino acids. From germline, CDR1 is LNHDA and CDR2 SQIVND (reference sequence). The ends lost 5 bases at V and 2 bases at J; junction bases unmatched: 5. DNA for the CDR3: TGTGCCAGTAGTCACCGACAGGGGACCTACGAGCAGTACTTC. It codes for CASSHRQGTYEQYF.

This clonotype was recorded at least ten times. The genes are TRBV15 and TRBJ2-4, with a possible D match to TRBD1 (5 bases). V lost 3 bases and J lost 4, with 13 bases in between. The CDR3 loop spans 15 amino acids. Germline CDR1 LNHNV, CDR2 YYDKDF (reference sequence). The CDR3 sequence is CATSRGNSGKNIQYF. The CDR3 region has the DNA TGTGCCACCAGCAGGGGCAACTCAGGGAAAAACATTCAGTACTTC.

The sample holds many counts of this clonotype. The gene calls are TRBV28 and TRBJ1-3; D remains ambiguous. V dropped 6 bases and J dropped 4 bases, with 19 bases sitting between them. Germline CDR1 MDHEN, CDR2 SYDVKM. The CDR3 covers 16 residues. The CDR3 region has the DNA TGTGCCAGCAGCCGAGACGTAGGGCGATCCGGAAACACCATATATTTT. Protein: CASSRDVGRSGNTIYF.

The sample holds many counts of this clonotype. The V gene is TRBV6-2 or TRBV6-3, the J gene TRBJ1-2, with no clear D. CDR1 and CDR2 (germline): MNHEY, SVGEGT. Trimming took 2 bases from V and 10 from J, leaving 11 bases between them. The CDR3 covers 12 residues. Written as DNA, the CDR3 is TGTGCCAGCAGTTACAGTGGCGGCGTCTACACCTTC. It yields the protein CASSYSGGVYTF.

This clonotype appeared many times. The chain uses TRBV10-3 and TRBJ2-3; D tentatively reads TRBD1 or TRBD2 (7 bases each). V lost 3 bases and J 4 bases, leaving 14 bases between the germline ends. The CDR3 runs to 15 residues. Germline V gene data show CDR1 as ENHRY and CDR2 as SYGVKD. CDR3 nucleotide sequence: TGTGCCATCAGTGATGACAGGGAGGGTGCAGATACGCAGTATTTT. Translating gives CAISDDREGADTQYF.

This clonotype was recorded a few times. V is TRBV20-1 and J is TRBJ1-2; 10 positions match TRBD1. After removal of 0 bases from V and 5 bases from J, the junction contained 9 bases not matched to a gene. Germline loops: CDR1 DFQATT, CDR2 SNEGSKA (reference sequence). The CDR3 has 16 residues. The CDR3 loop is CSARDRDRGIGYGYTF. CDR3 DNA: TGCAGTGCTAGAGACCGGGACAGGGGTATTGGTTATGGCTACACCTTC.

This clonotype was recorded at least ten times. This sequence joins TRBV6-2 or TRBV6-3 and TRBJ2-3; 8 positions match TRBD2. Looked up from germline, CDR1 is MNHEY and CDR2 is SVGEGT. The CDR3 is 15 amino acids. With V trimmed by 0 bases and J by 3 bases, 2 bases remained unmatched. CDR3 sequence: CASSYSGLVTDTQYF. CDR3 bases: TGTGCCAGCAGTTACTCGGGACTAGTGACAGATACGCAGTATTTT.

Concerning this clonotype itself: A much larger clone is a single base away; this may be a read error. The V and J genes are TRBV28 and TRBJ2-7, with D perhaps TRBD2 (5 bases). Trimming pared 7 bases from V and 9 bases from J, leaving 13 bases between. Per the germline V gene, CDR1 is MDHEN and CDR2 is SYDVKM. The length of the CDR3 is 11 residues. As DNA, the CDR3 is TGTGCCAGCATTGGAGGCCACGTGCAGTACTTC. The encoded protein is CASIGGHVQYF.

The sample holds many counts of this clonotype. As DNA, the CDR3 is TGTGCCAGCAGCCGCCGGTGGGTCAGCACAGATACGCAGTATTTT. Translated, it gives CASSRRWVSTDTQYF. The chain combines TRBV7-2 with TRBJ2-3; D gene ambiguous. This CDR3 is built from 15 residues. V lost 5 bases and J lost 0, with 12 bases in between. The germline V gene has CDR1 SGHTA and CDR2 FQGNSA.

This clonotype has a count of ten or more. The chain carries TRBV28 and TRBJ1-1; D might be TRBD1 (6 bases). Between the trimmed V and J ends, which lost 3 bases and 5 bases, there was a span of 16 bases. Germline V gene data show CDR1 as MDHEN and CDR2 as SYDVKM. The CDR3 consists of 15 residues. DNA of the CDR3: TGTGCCAGCAGTTTGTCCGGGACACTGCGAACTGAAGCTTTCTTT. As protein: CASSLSGTLRTEAFF.

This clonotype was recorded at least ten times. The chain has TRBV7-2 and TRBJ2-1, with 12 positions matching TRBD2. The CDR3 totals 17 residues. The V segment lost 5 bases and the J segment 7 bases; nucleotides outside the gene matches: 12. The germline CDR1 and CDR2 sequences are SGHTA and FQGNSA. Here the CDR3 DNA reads TGTGCCAGCAGCCTAGATACTAGCGGGGGGTTATGGAATGAGCAGTTCTTC. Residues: CASSLDTSGGLWNEQFF.

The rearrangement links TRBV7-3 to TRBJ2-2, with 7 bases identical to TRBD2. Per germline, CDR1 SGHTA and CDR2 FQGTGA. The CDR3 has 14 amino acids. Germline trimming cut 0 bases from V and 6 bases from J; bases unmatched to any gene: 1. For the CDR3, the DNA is TGTGCCAGCAGCTTAACGGGAGGGGCCGGGGAGCTGTTTTTT. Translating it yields CASSLTGGAGELFF.

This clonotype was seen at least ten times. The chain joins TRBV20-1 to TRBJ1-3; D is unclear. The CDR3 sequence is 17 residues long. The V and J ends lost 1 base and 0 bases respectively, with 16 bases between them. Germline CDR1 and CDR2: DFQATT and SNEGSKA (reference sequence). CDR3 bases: TGCAGTGCTAGAGGCGGGTCGGACGGAGACTCTGGAAACACCATATATTTT. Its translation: CSARGGSDGDSGNTIYF.

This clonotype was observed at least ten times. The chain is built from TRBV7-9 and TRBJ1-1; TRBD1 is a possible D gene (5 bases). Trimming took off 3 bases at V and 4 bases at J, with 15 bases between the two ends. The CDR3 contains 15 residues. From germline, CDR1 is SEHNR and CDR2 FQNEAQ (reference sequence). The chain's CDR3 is CASSFRRDVVTEAFF. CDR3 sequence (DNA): TGTGCCAGCAGCTTCCGCAGGGACGTTGTCACTGAAGCTTTCTTT.